These 3 T cell receptor beta chains were all obtained from the same sample, sequenced in a study of shared clonotypes between healthy human individuals. Profiling relied on immunoSEQ multiplex PCR, and the TCRdb table lists in-frame clones only, not all of them. The sample holds nearly 600,000 clones; nearly 97% are singletons and the top ten take roughly 0.1%. CD8 cells regarded as naive lacked CD45RO, were positively chosen for CCR7, and omitted terminally differentiated effector memory CD45RA+ cells. Sequenced: naive CD8+ T cells sorted from blood. These receptors all come from a woman in her 30s in good health.

V gene TRBV4-1 combines with J gene TRBJ1-5; no clear D gene. Germline values: CDR1 MGHRA, CDR2 YSYEKL. The CDR3 contains 13 residues. The V and J ends lost 1 base and 7 bases respectively, with 8 bases between them. The CDR3 bases are TGCGCCAGCAGCCAAGGGGGTTGGCAGCCCCAGCATTTT. It translates to CASSQGGWQPQHF.

The genes are TRBV29-1 and TRBJ2-2; no reliable D call. V was cut by 2 bases and J by 2 bases, with 9 bases left in between. The germline V gene has CDR1 SQVTM and CDR2 ANQGSEA. The CDR3 runs 14 residues. As DNA, the CDR3 is TGCAGCGTTGAACACATGTCAAACACCGGGGAGCTGTTTTTT. This encodes CSVEHMSNTGELFF.

This chain connects TRBV9 to TRBJ1-1, with a tentative D call TRBD1 (6 bases). This CDR3 has 15 residues. Germline lookup yields CDR1 SGDLS and CDR2 YYNGEE. V was shortened by 6 bases and J by 2 bases, with 17 bases between the two germline ends. The CDR3 here is CASTVGGRLNTEAFF. CDR3 nucleotide sequence: TGTGCCAGCACTGTAGGGGGGAGACTTAACACTGAAGCTTTCTTT. Variable domain in full (rest from reference TRBV9 and TRBJ1-1): DSGVTQTPKHLITATGQRVTLRCSPRSGDLSVYWYQQSLDQGLQFLIQYYNGEERAKGNILERFSAQQFPDLHSELNLSSLELGDSALYFCASTVGGRLNTEAFFGQGTRLTVV.